This is a list of T cell receptor beta chains from one sample in a study of cytomegalovirus exposure and HLA in healthy donors. Sequenced by immunoSEQ multiplex PCR; TCRdb stores in-frame clones only, minus some. This table holds fewer than 200,000 clones, around three quarters found once. What was sequenced was PBMCs. These receptors all stem from a man aged 40-49 years in good health and CMV-seronegative. CDR3s include the opening cysteine and the closing phenylalanine or tryptophan. D genes are given only for firm matches. Part of the rows lack a size; the others show once, few, many or a class for expanded clones.

D | J | size | V | DNA | CDR3
. | TRBJ1-3 | . | TRBV30 | TGTGCCTGGAGTGGGGGGCTCTCTGGAAACACCATATATTTT | CAWSGGLSGNTIYF
TRBD1 | TRBJ1-1 | . | TRBV29-1 | TGCAGCGTGGACGGGACAGGGAAAGCTTTCTTT | CSVDGTGKAFF
TRBD2 | TRBJ2-7 | . | TRBV2 | TGTGCCAGCAGAGAGTCACGGGCTAGCGGAAACTCCTACGAGCAGTACTTC | CASRESRASGNSYEQYF
. | TRBJ2-7 | . | TRBV5-6 | TGTGCCAGCAGCAGTGGTAGGACCCCCGGGACTCGCGCCTACGAGCAGTACTTC | CASSSGRTPGTRAYEQYF
. | TRBJ2-7 | . | TRBV4-1 | TGCGCCAGCAGCCAATCTTATTCTGGGGGGTCCTACGAGCAGTACTTC | CASSQSYSGGSYEQYF
TRBD2 | TRBJ2-3 | few | TRBV7-6 | TGTGCCAGCAGCTCCCCAGCGGGAGGCACAGATACGCAGTATTTT | CASSSPAGGTDTQYF
TRBD1 | TRBJ1-6 | . | TRBV6-5 | TGTGCCAGCAGTTCGGGACAGGGGAATTCACCCCTCCACTTT | CASSSGQGNSPLHF
. | TRBJ2-7 | . | TRBV11-3 | TGTGCCAGCAGCCTAGACAGGATTTACGAGCAGTACTTC | CASSLDRIYEQYF
TRBD1 | TRBJ1-2 | . | TRBV19 | TGTGCCAGTAGTATAGGTTACATGACAGGGCTTACCGCTGGCTACACCTTC | CASSIGYMTGLTAGYTF
. | TRBJ1-1 | . | TRBV7-3 | TGTGCCAGCAGCCCCCTAGGGGGGGCAGGTGAAGCTTTCTTT | CASSPLGGAGEAFF
. | TRBJ2-7 | . | TRBV5-4 | TGTGCCAGCAGCTCCTACAGGGGGGGGCCCTACGAGCAGTACTTC | CASSSYRGGPYEQYF
TRBD1 | TRBJ1-6 | . | TRBV11-2 | TGTGCCAGCAGCACTCAGGGGGCGCGTTCACCCCTCCACTTT | CASSTQGARSPLHF
TRBD1 | TRBJ2-7 | . | TRBV5-1 | TGCGCCAGCAGCTGGGACAGCCTCGGGTCCTACGAGCAGTACTTC | CASSWDSLGSYEQYF
TRBD1 | TRBJ2-3 | . | TRBV25-1 | TGTGCCAGCAGTGACCGTCCGGGACAGGGGGCGTCAGATACGCAGTATTTT | CASSDRPGQGASDTQYF
. | TRBJ1-4 | . | TRBV7-6 | TGTGCCAGCAGCTTAGTGTCCTCCCAGTTTGTGGGGCGCGAAAAACTGTTTTTT | CASSLVSSQFVGREKLFF
. | TRBJ2-7 | . | TRBV15 | TGTGCCACCAGCAGAGATCTACAATCAGGGACATCCTCCTACGAGCAGTACTTC | CATSRDLQSGTSSYEQYF
. | TRBJ2-5 | . | TRBV5-1 | TGCGCCAGCAGCTCAAATACAGGGTCTCGAGAGACCCAGTACTTC | CASSSNTGSRETQYF
. | TRBJ2-7 | few | TRBV2 | TGTGCCAGCAGTGTCGAGGTCTCCGGCGAGCAGTACTTC | CASSVEVSGEQYF
. | TRBJ1-1 | . | TRBV11-3 | TGTGCCAGCAGCTTAGGTGTGAGTGAGAACACTGAAGCTTTCTTT | CASSLGVSENTEAFF
TRBD1 | TRBJ2-5 | . | TRBV11-3 | TGTGCCAGCAGCTTAGGCCAGGGGGCATTGGAGACCCAGTACTTC | CASSLGQGALETQYF
. | TRBJ1-1 | few | TRBV28 | TGTGCCAGCTCCAATTCCGGGTCAAACACTGAAGCTTTCTTT | CASSNSGSNTEAFF
. | TRBJ1-4 | . | TRBV6-5 | TGTGCCAGCAGTTACTCGAGAGGGTTTAATGAAAAACTGTTTTTT | CASSYSRGFNEKLFF
TRBD2 | TRBJ2-7 | few | TRBV27 | TGTGCCAGCAGCTGGGGGGGTGGGCTCGTTTACGAGCAGTACTTC | CASSWGGGLVYEQYF
. | TRBJ1-6 | . | TRBV19 | TGTGCCAGTAAGAGCGGGGCCTTCTCCTATAATTCACCCCTCCACTTT | CASKSGAFSYNSPLHF
TRBD1 | TRBJ2-5 | . | TRBV5-1 | TGCGCCACCCGTCCCGGGACAGTAGAGACCCAGTACTTC | CATRPGTVETQYF
. | TRBJ2-7 | . | TRBV7-2 | TGTGCCAGCAGCAAGGACAGCCCGATACTCTACGAGCAGTACTTC | CASSKDSPILYEQYF
. | TRBJ2-2 | . | TRBV5-1 | TGCGCCAGCAGCGGCGGGACTGGGAACACCGGGGAGCTGTTTTTT | CASSGGTGNTGELFF
. | TRBJ2-7 | . | TRBV27 | TGTGCCAGCAGTTTAAAGGGGGACGCTAAATTCTACGAGCAGTACTTC | CASSLKGDAKFYEQYF
. | TRBJ1-1 | once | TRBV6-5 | TGTGCCAGCAGGCCCGACGGGGGGTACACTGAAGCTTTCTTT | CASRPDGGYTEAFF
. | TRBJ2-4 | . | TRBV21-1 | TGTGCCAGCACCAAGGGGGGAAATGAAGGGGAAGCCAAAAACATTCAGTACTTC | CASTKGGNEGEAKNIQYF